The rows below give T cell receptor beta chains drawn from one sample of a study of T cell repertoires in cytomegalovirus infection. Each CDR3 protein gets one entry after TCRdb re-called the reads with MiXCR. The profile covers under 300,000 distinct CDR3 sequences, with roughly a fifth appearing a single time and approximately 19% taken by the ten largest. These receptors have no known antigen. This specimen was cultured PBMCs, taken from culture after CMV antigen stimulation. Receptors were obtained from a human donor in good health (CMV status not recorded). Some clones in this sample may be carry-over from other donors' samples. Each CDR3 is given with its conserved first and last residue. D genes are given only for firm matches. Clone size is shown for a subset of rows, as once, few, many or a class of expanded clone.

cdr3_aa	cdr3_nt	clone_size	cdr3_length	v_call	j_call	d_call
CASSLAAGWGTDTQYF	TGTGCCAGCAGCTTAGCGGCAGGTTGGGGCACAGATACGCAGTATTTT	few	16	TRBV11-1	TRBJ2-3	.
CASSHLQGAEAFF	TGCGCCAGCAGCCATCTACAGGGGGCTGAAGCTTTCTTT	few	13	TRBV4-1	TRBJ1-1	TRBD1
CASRLLGDLNTEAFF	TGTGCCAGCAGACTACTCGGGGATCTGAACACTGAAGCTTTCTTT	many	15	TRBV7-9	TRBJ1-1	.
CASSESTNTGELFF	TGCGCCAGCAGTGAGTCAACGAACACCGGGGAGCTGTTTTTT	many	14	TRBV10-1	TRBJ2-2	.
CATNFWGGNQPQHF	TGTGCCACTAATTTCTGGGGAGGCAATCAGCCCCAGCATTTT	many	14	TRBV19	TRBJ1-5	.
CASSLYGSEIYGYTF	TGTGCCAGCAGCTTATATGGGTCGGAGATCTATGGCTACACCTTC	.	15	TRBV11-1	TRBJ1-2	.
CASRRGDAFF	TGTGCCAGCAGGAGGGGGGACGCTTTCTTT	.	10	TRBV28	TRBJ1-1	.
CASRGATGNQPQHF	TGTGCCAGCAGGGGGGCTACGGGCAATCAGCCCCAGCATTTT	.	14	TRBV6-5	TRBJ1-5	.
CASSIVQGGSYGYTF	TGTGCCAGTAGTATCGTTCAAGGGGGCAGCTATGGCTACACCTTC	.	15	TRBV19	TRBJ1-2	TRBD1
CATSSRDPYNEQFF	TGTGCCACCAGCAGCCGGGACCCCTACAATGAGCAGTTCTTC	.	14	TRBV15	TRBJ2-1	.
CASSVTGLNTEAFF	TGTGCCAGCAGCGTGACAGGGCTCAACACTGAAGCTTTCTTT	.	14	TRBV7-9	TRBJ1-1	TRBD1
CASSHHRANAEAFF	TGTGCCAGCAGCCACCACAGGGCGAACGCTGAAGCTTTCTTT	.	14	TRBV6-5	TRBJ1-1	.
CASSPGRDGYTF	TGTGCCAGCTCACCGGGACGAGATGGCTACACCTTC	.	12	TRBV18	TRBJ1-2	.
CASNQGDRSNQPQHF	TGTGCCAGCAACCAAGGGGACAGAAGCAATCAGCCCCAGCATTTT	.	15	TRBV2	TRBJ1-5	TRBD1
CASSLYKYEQYF	TGTGCCAGCAGTTTATATAAGTACGAGCAGTACTTC	.	12	TRBV28	TRBJ2-7	.
CSGTSGRADEQYF	TGCAGCGGAACTAGCGGGAGGGCTGACGAGCAGTACTTC	.	13	TRBV29-1	TRBJ2-7	TRBD2
CAIRAGLAGGESSYNEQFF	TGTGCCATCAGGGCCGGGCTAGCGGGAGGCGAAAGCTCCTACAATGAGCAGTTCTTC	few	19	TRBV10-3	TRBJ2-1	TRBD2
CASSLQGQGLEKLFF	TGTGCCAGCAGCCTCCAGGGACAGGGATTGGAAAAACTGTTTTTT	many	15	TRBV11-3	TRBJ1-4	TRBD1
CASSFRLAGYNEQFF	TGTGCCAGCAGCTTCCGACTAGCGGGCTACAATGAGCAGTTCTTC	.	15	TRBV5-4	TRBJ2-1	TRBD2